The TCR beta chain under discussion was sequenced for a study of TIL therapy for anti-PD-1-resistant metastatic lung cancer. Overall study context: Tumor harvest preceded PD-1/PD-L1 blockade, followed by nivolumab treatment.

Time point reported: pre-treatment sample, taken before nivolumab and TIL therapy. Sequencing used immunoSEQ v3. Generated by immunoSEQ multiplex PCR, the TCRdb table keeps only in-frame clones and is missing some. The sample gives 55,000 to 70,000 clones, roughly 84% of which show up once; 2% to 3% is in the top ten. Sequences were derived from blood, sampled at baseline. The TCR was taken from a person between 30 and 80 years old with non-small cell lung cancer.

For the CDR3, the DNA is TGTGCCAGCATCCCCTCGGAGCGGGGGGTTGTCACCGGGGAGCTGTTTTTT. It specifies CASIPSERGVVTGELFF. V and J are TRBV2 and TRBJ2-2; 9 nucleotides align to TRBD2. The CDR3 totals 17 residues. Germline V gives CDR1 SNHLY, CDR2 FYNNEI. V lost 7 bases and J lost 4; bases outside the gene matches: 13.